One and the same sample provided the 27 T cell receptor beta chains below, sequenced in a study of blood T cell repertoires in COVID-19. TCRdb's table, derived via immunoSEQ multiplex PCR, lists solely in-frame clones and lacks some. The sample contains 500,000 to 600,000 clones, roughly nine tenths of which appear only once. The sequenced sample was peripheral blood. Source of these receptors: a woman aged 45-65 years with COVID-19, enrolled during active disease.

The V and J genes are TRBV6-5 and TRBJ1-2, with D tentatively TRBD1 (5 bases). Per germline, CDR1 MNHEY and CDR2 SVGAGI. Trimming removed 6 bases from V and 3 bases from J, with 17 bases in between. This CDR3 is built from 15 residues. CDR3 protein: CASRISGRVDYGYTF. CDR3 nucleotides: TGTGCCAGCAGAATATCGGGCAGGGTTGACTATGGCTACACCTTC.

V is TRBV18 and J is TRBJ1-2, with D uncertain. Trimming left V 2 bases short and J 3 bases short, with 16 bases between. The CDR3 totals 16 residues. Germline CDR1 and CDR2: KGHSH and LQKENI. The CDR3 DNA reads TGTGCCAGCTCACCAAGGCAGGACTTAGTTGACTATGGCTACACCTTC. Encoded protein: CASSPRQDLVDYGYTF. The full variable domain, rest sourced from reference TRBV18 and TRBJ1-2, is NAGVMQNPRHLVRRRGQEARLRCSPMKGHSHVYWYRQLPEEGLKFMVYLQKENIIDESGMPKERFSAEFPKEGPSILRIQQVVRGDSAAYFCASSPRQDLVDYGYTFGSGTRLTVV.

The chain is built from TRBV7-9 and TRBJ2-3, with TRBD2 matching over 8 bases. Germline-derived CDR1 and CDR2 are SEHNR and FQNEAQ (reference sequence). The junction had 6 bases not matched to a gene; V was cut back by 7 bases and J by 0 bases. CDR3 size: 15 residues. This CDR3 reads CASTILAVSTDTQYF. Here the CDR3 DNA reads TGTGCCAGCACCATACTAGCGGTTAGCACAGATACGCAGTATTTT.

The rearrangement uses TRBV19 and TRBJ2-1; possibly TRBD2 for D (6 bases). Trimming pared 5 bases from V and 2 bases from J, leaving 16 bases between. The length of the CDR3 is 16 residues. The germline V gene has CDR1 LNHDA and CDR2 SQIVND (reference sequence). The DNA for the CDR3 is TGTGCCAGTAGTCTTGACCGGGACTTAACCTACAATGAGCAGTTCTTC. Translation: CASSLDRDLTYNEQFF.

The rearrangement uses TRBV9 and TRBJ2-7; D is undetermined. V lost 4 bases and J 5 bases, leaving 16 bases between the germline ends. This CDR3 has 14 residues. Germline-derived CDR1 and CDR2 are SGDLS and YYNGEE. The CDR3 reads CASSPQVGANEQYF. The CDR3 DNA follows: TGTGCCAGCAGCCCTCAAGTTGGTGCGAACGAGCAGTACTTC.

The chain has TRBV30 and TRBJ2-5, with D perhaps matching TRBD2 (6 bases). V lost 6 bases to trimming and J lost 5 bases, with 13 bases between them. Looked up from germline, CDR1 is GTSNPN and CDR2 is SVGIG (reference sequence). The CDR3 has 12 amino acids. CDR3 residues: CACLGRGETQYF. The CDR3 DNA reads as TGTGCCTGTCTTGGCCGGGGGGAGACCCAGTACTTC.

The CDR3: CASSTGLPTDTQYF. DNA of the CDR3: TGTGCCAGTAGTACCGGACTCCCCACAGATACGCAGTATTTT. This chain links TRBV19 with TRBJ2-3; possibly TRBD2 for D (5 bases). Trimming shortened V by 4 bases and J by 2 bases, and 10 bases separated the two germline ends. The CDR3 contains 14 residues. The V gene's germline CDR1 is LNHDA and CDR2 SQIVND (reference sequence).

The chain joins TRBV2 to TRBJ2-7, with 10 bases matching TRBD1. Trimming cost V 6 bases and J 5 bases; bases outside gene matches: 7. Germline V CDR1 and CDR2: SNHLY, FYNNEI. The CDR3 length is 14 residues. CDR3: CASRKGQGVHEQYF. In DNA form, the CDR3 reads TGTGCCAGCAGGAAAGGACAGGGGGTCCACGAGCAGTACTTC.

The chain links TRBV7-8 to TRBJ2-7; D is unclear. The CDR3 is 15 amino acids. Germline V lookup: CDR1 SGHVS, CDR2 FQNEAQ. Between the trimmed V and J ends, which lost 5 bases and 1 base, there was a span of 15 bases. In nucleotides, the CDR3 is TGTGCCAGCAGCGTAAGCCTCATTCTTTCCTACGAGCAGTACTTC. Amino acid sequence: CASSVSLILSYEQYF.

This clone was seen only once. This chain uses TRBV7-9 with TRBJ1-3; D not resolved. The CDR3 is 13 amino acids. CDR1 is SEHNR, CDR2 FQNEAQ, per germline (reference sequence). Trimming shortened V by 5 bases and J by 0 bases, and 5 bases separated the two germline ends. DNA of the CDR3: TGTGCCAGCAGCCCCCTCTCTGGAAACACCATATATTTT. This gives the protein CASSPLSGNTIYF.

V usage is TRBV5-1 and J usage is TRBJ2-5, with a weak D call TRBD1 (6 bases). This CDR3 has 14 amino acids. Germline V CDR1 and CDR2: SGHRS, YFSETQ. The V end lost 1 base, the J end lost 5 bases, and 12 bases lay between the germline ends. CDR3 protein: CASSLTQGGETQYF. Written as DNA, the CDR3 is TGCGCCAGCAGCTTGACACAGGGCGGGGAGACCCAGTACTTC.

The chain links TRBV25-1 to TRBJ2-1, with D maybe TRBD2 (7 bases). Trimming cost V 5 bases and J 7 bases, with 12 bases left between them. This CDR3 has 13 residues. CDR1 is MGHDK, CDR2 SYGVNS, per germline. CDR3 nucleotide sequence: TGTGCCAGCAGTATGGGGGGGCAAAATGAGCAGTTCTTC. It is translated as CASSMGGQNEQFF.

V gene TRBV19 combines with J gene TRBJ1-6; possible D gene TRBD1, 6 bases. This CDR3 is built from 16 residues. Per germline, CDR1 LNHDA and CDR2 SQIVND (reference sequence). The V end lost 10 bases, the J end lost 0 bases, and 16 bases lay between the germline ends. CDR3 region: CATCSRGDSYNSPLHF. The CDR3 DNA sequence: TGTGCCACCTGCTCCAGGGGCGACTCCTATAATTCACCCCTCCACTTT. The complete variable domain, with remaining parts taken from reference TRBV19 and TRBJ1-6, reads DGGITQSPKYLFRKEGQNVTLSCEQNLNHDAMYWYRQDPGQGLRLIYYSQIVNDFQKGDIAEGYSVSREKKESFPLTVTSAQKNPTAFYLCATCSRGDSYNSPLHFGNGTRLTVT.

The chain recombines TRBV11-2 with TRBJ1-3, with 10 nucleotides matching TRBD1. This CDR3 region has 17 residues. V shed 3 bases and J 4 bases; nucleotides not matched to a gene: 9. CDR1 and CDR2 (germline): SGHAT, FQNNGV. The CDR3 DNA follows: TGTGCCAGCAGCTTCTGGGACGGGGGACAGGGGGGAAACACCATATATTTT. This sequence encodes CASSFWDGGQGGNTIYF.

The CDR3 DNA reads as TGTGCCAGCAGCCCCCGACAGGGGGAAACCTATGGCTACACCTTC. This gives the protein CASSPRQGETYGYTF. The rearrangement uses TRBV9 and TRBJ1-2; 9 bases are a match to TRBD1. V shed 4 bases, J shed 4 bases, and the junction held 8 bases outside the gene matches. Per the germline V gene, CDR1 is SGDLS and CDR2 is YYNGEE. CDR3 size: 15 residues.

This chain links TRBV5-5 with TRBJ1-2; D call uncertain. Trimming shortened V by 7 bases and J by 4 bases, and 20 bases separated the two germline ends. Germline-derived CDR1 and CDR2 are SGHKS and YYEKEE (reference sequence). The CDR3 contains 15 residues. The CDR3 sequence is CASGISLGPGYGYTF. Here the CDR3 DNA reads TGTGCCAGCGGCATAAGTCTTGGGCCCGGCTATGGCTACACCTTC. Variable domain in full (rest from reference TRBV5-5 and TRBJ1-2): DAGVTQSPTHLIKTRGQQVTLRCSPISGHKSVSWYQQVLGQGPQFIFQYYEKEERGRGNFPDRFSARQFPNYSSELNVNALLLGDSALYLCASGISLGPGYGYTFGSGTRLTVV.

The rearrangement links TRBV30 to TRBJ2-6; possibly TRBD1 for D (5 bases). The CDR3 is made up of 16 amino acids. Trimming took 2 bases from V and 1 from J, leaving 12 bases between them. Looked up from germline, CDR1 is GTSNPN and CDR2 is SVGIG (reference sequence). CDR3 sequence (DNA): TGTGCCTGGAGTCCAGGGATGGTTTCTGGGGCCAACGTCCTGACTTTC. Translation gives CAWSPGMVSGANVLTF.

Concerning this clone: Distinct nucleotide sequences in the sample also encode this CDR3. The rearrangement uses TRBV27 and TRBJ1-1, with D hard to call. Germline V gene data show CDR1 as MNHEY and CDR2 as SMNVEV (reference sequence). V lost 2 bases, J lost 2 bases, and 9 bases lay in between. The CDR3 has 14 amino acids. In DNA, the CDR3 is TGTGCCAGCAGTTTACGCGGGAAAAACACTGAAGCTTTCTTT. This codes for CASSLRGKNTEAFF.

V gene TRBV30 combines with J gene TRBJ1-2; 7 nucleotides line up with TRBD1. The V gene end was trimmed by 2 bases and the J gene end by 3 bases; junction bases not matched to a gene: 3. CDR3 size: 13 residues. The germline CDR1 and CDR2 sequences are GTSNPN and SVGIG (reference sequence). CDR3 bases: TGTGCCTGGAGTAAGGGGGCCGACTATGGCTACACCTTC. Its translation: CAWSKGADYGYTF. The full variable domain, in which reference TRBV30 and TRBJ1-2 provide the parts outside the CDR3, is SQTIHQWPATLVQPVGSPLSLECTVEGTSNPNLYWYRQAAGRGLQLLFYSVGIGQISSEVPQNLSASRPQDRQFILSSKKLLLSDSGFYLCAWSKGADYGYTFGSGTRLTVV.

The genes are TRBV30 and TRBJ1-2; the D gene is possibly TRBD1 (6 bases). Germline V gene data show CDR1 as GTSNPN and CDR2 as SVGIG (reference sequence). The CDR3 is 14 residues long. Trimming left V 3 bases short and J 4 bases short, with 15 bases between. CDR3 amino acids: CAWSRTATLYGYTF. As DNA, the CDR3 is TGTGCCTGGAGCAGGACAGCAACACTCTATGGCTACACCTTC.

The chain combines TRBV24-1 with TRBJ1-2, with no clear D. V was trimmed by 7 bases and J by 3 bases, leaving 8 bases between them. Germline values: CDR1 KGHDR, CDR2 SFDVKD. The CDR3 is 12 residues long. CDR3 sequence (DNA): TGTGCCACCAGCCATTTAGACTATGGCTACACCTTC. Its translation is CATSHLDYGYTF.

The chain couples TRBV19 to TRBJ1-5; 9 positions match TRBD1. With 5 bases clipped from V and 6 bases from J, the junction kept 8 bases outside the gene matches. The CDR3 is 15 residues long. Looked up from germline, CDR1 is LNHDA and CDR2 is SQIVND (reference sequence). The CDR3 protein is CASSWYRGQGQPQHF. The CDR3 DNA reads as TGTGCCAGTAGTTGGTACAGGGGGCAAGGTCAGCCCCAGCATTTT.

Only one count was recorded for this clone. Other DNA variants within this sample encode the same CDR3. This sequence joins TRBV2 and TRBJ2-2; no firm D call. Germline loops: CDR1 SNHLY, CDR2 FYNNEI. This CDR3 comprises 14 residues. V was pared by 2 bases and J by 2 bases, with 6 bases between. The CDR3 coding sequence is TGTGCCAGCAGTGAAACGGGTAACACCGGGGAGCTGTTTTTT. It is translated as CASSETGNTGELFF.

This clone was seen a few times. V gene TRBV2 combines with J gene TRBJ1-1, with 7 bases lining up with TRBD1. Germline V lookup: CDR1 SNHLY, CDR2 FYNNEI. Losses at the gene ends were 6 bases for V and 1 base for J; bases not matched to a gene: 5. CDR3 length: 14 residues. The CDR3 region has the DNA TGTGCCAGCAGGGGGGACAGCCAGAACACTGAAGCTTTCTTT. As protein: CASRGDSQNTEAFF.

The V call is TRBV11-2, the J call TRBJ1-3; D might be TRBD1 (5 bases). With 5 bases removed from V and 4 bases from J, the gap between germline ends came to 21 bases. Germline V gives CDR1 SGHAT, CDR2 FQNNGV. The CDR3 totals 17 residues. CDR3 loop: CASSLFDGGIRGNTIYF. CDR3 bases: TGTGCCAGCAGCCTTTTCGATGGGGGGATAAGGGGAAACACCATATATTTT.

The chain combines TRBV11-2 with TRBJ2-3, with 7 bases aligning to TRBD2. The CDR3 length is 15 residues. V lost 1 base to trimming and J lost 2 bases; unmatched junction nucleotides: 3. Looked up from germline, CDR1 is SGHAT and CDR2 is FQNNGV. The CDR3 region has the DNA TGTGCCAGCAGCTTAGGGACTAGTTACACAGATACGCAGTATTTT. Its translation is CASSLGTSYTDTQYF.

The gene calls are TRBV25-1 and TRBJ1-6; the match to TRBD1 covers 7 bases. This CDR3 comprises 15 residues. V lost 4 bases to trimming and J lost 9 bases; unmatched junction nucleotides: 9. Germline-derived CDR1 and CDR2 are MGHDK and SYGVNS. The CDR3 sequence: CASSVSQGSGSPLHF. In DNA form, the CDR3 reads TGTGCCAGCAGTGTATCACAGGGGTCGGGTTCACCCCTCCACTTT.